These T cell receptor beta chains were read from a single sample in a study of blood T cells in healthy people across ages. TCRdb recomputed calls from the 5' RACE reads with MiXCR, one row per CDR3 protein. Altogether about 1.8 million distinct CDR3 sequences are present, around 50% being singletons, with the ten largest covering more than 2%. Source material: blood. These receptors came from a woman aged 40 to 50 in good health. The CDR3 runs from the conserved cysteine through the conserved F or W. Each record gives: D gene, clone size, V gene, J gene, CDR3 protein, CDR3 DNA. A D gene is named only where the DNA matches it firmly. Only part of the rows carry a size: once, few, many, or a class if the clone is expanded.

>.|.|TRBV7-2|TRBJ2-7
CASSLTPLPYEQYF
TGTGCCAGCAGCTTAACGCCCCTCCCCTACGAGCAGTACTTC
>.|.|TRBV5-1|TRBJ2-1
CASSWGRDSYNEQFF
TGCGCCAGCAGCTGGGGTAGGGACTCCTACAATGAGCAGTTCTTC
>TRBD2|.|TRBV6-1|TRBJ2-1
CASTPGRMTSTGGPGNEQFF
TGTGCCAGCACCCCCGGTCGAATGACTAGCACGGGGGGGCCTGGAAATGAGCAGTTCTTC
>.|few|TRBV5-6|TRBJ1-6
CASRLRTFSPLHF
TGTGCCAGCAGACTCCGGACCTTTTCACCCCTCCACTTT
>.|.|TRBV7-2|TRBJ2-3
CASSFGRSDTQYF
TGTGCCAGCAGCTTTGGCAGATCAGATACGCAGTATTTT
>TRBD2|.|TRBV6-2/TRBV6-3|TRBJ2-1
CASSFSSGGLSYNEQFF
TGTGCCAGCAGTTTCTCTAGCGGGGGCCTCTCCTACAATGAGCAGTTCTTC
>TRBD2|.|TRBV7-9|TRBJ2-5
CAGSFAGLAKETQYF
TGTGCCGGCAGCTTCGCGGGACTAGCTAAAGAGACCCAGTACTTC
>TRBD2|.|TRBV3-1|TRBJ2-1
CASSQASGGRSSYNEQFF
TGTGCCAGCAGCCAAGCTAGCGGGGGCCGAAGCTCCTACAATGAGCAGTTCTTC
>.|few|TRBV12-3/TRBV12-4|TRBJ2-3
CASSLAGPLEDTQYF
TGTGCCAGCAGTTTAGCGGGGCCACTTGAGGATACGCAGTATTTT
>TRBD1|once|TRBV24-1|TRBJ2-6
CATSGPVQGAGADVLTF
TGTGCCACCAGTGGCCCGGTCCAGGGGGCTGGGGCCGACGTCCTGACTTTC
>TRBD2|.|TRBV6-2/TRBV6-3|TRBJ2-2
CASSRLAGGPAGELFF
TGTGCCAGCAGTCGACTAGCGGGGGGCCCGGCCGGGGAGCTGTTTTTT
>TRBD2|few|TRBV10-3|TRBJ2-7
CAISGYRGLAYEQYF
TGTGCCATCAGTGGGTATAGGGGACTAGCGTACGAGCAGTACTTC
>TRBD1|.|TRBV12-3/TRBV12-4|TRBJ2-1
CASSQDRPYNEQFF
TGTGCCAGCAGTCAGGACAGGCCCTACAATGAGCAGTTCTTC
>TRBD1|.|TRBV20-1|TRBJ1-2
CSARDGDKLGGQGETFFGYTF
TGCAGTGCTAGAGATGGGGATAAGCTGGGGGGACAGGGGGAGACCTTTTTTGGCTACACCTTC
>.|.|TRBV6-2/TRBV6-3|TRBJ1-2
CASSGIYQRDGYTF
TGTGCCAGCAGTGGTATCTACCAGAGGGATGGCTACACCTTC
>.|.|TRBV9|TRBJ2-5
CASSAGTSSQETQYF
TGTGCCAGCAGCGCAGGGACATCTTCCCAAGAGACCCAGTACTTC
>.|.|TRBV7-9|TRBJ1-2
CASSLAMSGDDGYTF
TGTGCCAGCAGCTTAGCCATGAGTGGGGACGATGGCTACACCTTC
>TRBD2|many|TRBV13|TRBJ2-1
CASSPGLAGGYNEQFF
TGTGCCAGCAGCCCGGGACTAGCGGGGGGTTACAATGAGCAGTTCTTC
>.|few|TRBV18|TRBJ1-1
CASSPGWNTEAFF
TGTGCCAGCTCACCGGGCTGGAACACTGAAGCTTTCTTT
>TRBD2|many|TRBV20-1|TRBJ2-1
CSARGGTYNEQFF
TGCAGTGCTAGGGGGGGGACCTACAATGAGCAGTTCTTC
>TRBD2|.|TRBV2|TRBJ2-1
CASSLTGLALYEQFF
TGTGCCAGCAGTTTAACGGGACTAGCTTTGTATGAGCAGTTCTTC
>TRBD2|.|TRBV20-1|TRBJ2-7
CSAPTSGGHNEQYF
TGCAGTGCTCCTACTAGCGGGGGACACAATGAGCAGTACTTC
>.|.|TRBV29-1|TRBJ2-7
CSADYGSYNEQYF
TGCAGCGCGGACTACGGCTCCTACAATGAGCAGTACTTC
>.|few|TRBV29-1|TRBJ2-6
CSVRDTGLDGANVLTF
TGCAGCGTTCGGGATACAGGGCTCGACGGGGCCAACGTCCTGACTTTC
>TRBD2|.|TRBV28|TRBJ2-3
CASSTSLAGASTDTQYF
TGTGCCAGCAGTACCTCGCTAGCGGGGGCTAGCACAGATACGCAGTATTTT
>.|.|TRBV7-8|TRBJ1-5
CASSPSATAYSNQPQHF
TGTGCCAGCAGCCCTAGCGCGACAGCTTATAGCAATCAGCCCCAGCATTTT